These T cell receptor beta chains were read from a single sample in a study of blood T cell repertoires in COVID-19. TCRdb's copy holds only in-frame clones and misses some; the assay was immunoSEQ multiplex PCR. In the table there are about 43,000 clones, roughly 82% of which are singletons. Sample: peripheral blood. The receptors stem from a woman aged 55-70 years with acute or convalescent COVID-19. The CDR3 runs from the conserved cysteine through the conserved F or W. Each record gives: J gene, D gene, V gene, clone size, CDR3 protein, CDR3 DNA. The D gene is left open where the match is weak. A clone size is listed for some rows: how often the clone was seen (once, few, many), or a class if it is expanded.

TRBJ1-4 | . | TRBV7-9 | . | CASSLISTPNVRKLFF | TGTGCCAGCAGCTTGATCTCGACACCTAACGTGCGAAAACTGTTTTTT
TRBJ2-1 | TRBD2 | TRBV3-1/TRBV3-2 | . | CASSQVGGDEQFF | TGTGCCAGCAGCCAAGTGGGAGGGGATGAGCAGTTCTTC
TRBJ1-4 | . | TRBV6-6 | . | CASSYSSNEKLFF | TGTGCCAGCAGTTACTCCAGTAATGAAAAACTGTTTTTT
TRBJ2-2 | TRBD2 | TRBV19 | . | CASSTFSGVGGELFF | TGTGCCAGTAGTACCTTTAGCGGGGTTGGCGGGGAGCTGTTTTTT
TRBJ1-5 | . | TRBV19 | . | CASSIDEGHSNQPQHF | TGTGCCAGTAGTATAGACGAGGGTCATAGCAATCAGCCCCAGCATTTT
TRBJ1-2 | . | TRBV5-4 | . | CASSSGIEAYGYTF | TGTGCCAGCAGCTCAGGGATTGAGGCCTATGGCTACACCTTC
TRBJ1-1 | . | TRBV4-2 | . | CASSQDHGGALEAFF | TGTGCCAGCAGCCAAGATCATGGAGGGGCCCTTGAAGCTTTCTTT
TRBJ1-2 | TRBD1 | TRBV29-1 | . | CSVDRGNYGYTF | TGCAGCGTGGACAGGGGTAACTATGGCTACACCTTC
TRBJ2-1 | TRBD2 | TRBV6-5 | . | CASSYPGLGGGNEQFF | TGTGCCAGCAGTTACCCGGGACTAGGGGGAGGAAATGAGCAGTTCTTC
TRBJ2-2 | . | TRBV6-5 | . | CASRREAGELFF | TGTGCCAGCAGAAGGGAGGCCGGGGAGCTGTTTTTT
TRBJ2-5 | . | TRBV15 | . | CATSRAPRGEGETQYF | TGTGCCACCAGCAGAGCCCCGCGGGGAGAGGGCGAGACCCAGTACTTC
TRBJ2-5 | . | TRBV9 | . | CASSETSGEETQYF | TGTGCCAGCAGCGAAACTTCGGGGGAAGAGACCCAGTACTTC
TRBJ1-1 | TRBD1 | TRBV12-5 | . | CASGSRTGETEAFF | TGTGCTAGTGGTTCACGGACAGGGGAAACTGAAGCTTTCTTT
TRBJ1-1 | TRBD1 | TRBV7-8 | few | CASSSSTRTGGVAGAFF | TGTGCCAGCAGCTCTTCCACCCGGACAGGGGGTGTAGCTGGAGCTTTCTTT
TRBJ2-3 | . | TRBV7-9 | . | CASSTRGPDTQYF | TGTGCCAGCAGCACAAGAGGGCCAGATACGCAGTATTTT
TRBJ2-6 | . | TRBV11-2 | once | CASSLTVTGANVLTF | TGTGCCAGCAGCTTAACAGTTACTGGGGCCAACGTCCTGACTTTC
TRBJ1-6 | TRBD1 | TRBV6-1 | . | CASSGLGTGSSPLHF | TGTGCCAGCAGTGGACTGGGGACAGGGTCTTCACCCCTCCACTTT
TRBJ1-1 | . | TRBV6-6 | once | CASSYLGFNTEAFF | TGTGCCAGCAGTTATCTAGGATTCAACACTGAAGCTTTCTTT
TRBJ2-2 | . | TRBV9 | . | CASSVTTGSNTGELFF | TGTGCCAGCAGCGTTACTACAGGGTCGAACACCGGGGAGCTGTTTTTT
TRBJ1-1 | . | TRBV3-1/TRBV3-2 | . | CASSRSSKGVGAFF | TGTGCCAGCAGTCGATCTTCAAAGGGGGTAGGAGCTTTCTTT
TRBJ1-2 | . | TRBV30 | . | CARGAPGTKPFDGYGYTF | TGTGCCCGAGGGGCCCCCGGGACAAAGCCCTTCGATGGGTATGGCTACACCTTC
TRBJ1-1 | TRBD1 | TRBV29-1 | . | CSVEGTGIGTEAFF | TGCAGCGTTGAAGGGACAGGGATCGGGACTGAAGCTTTCTTT
TRBJ1-4 | . | TRBV5-6 | . | CASSFPSSEKLFF | TGTGCCAGCAGCTTCCCTTCGAGTGAAAAACTGTTTTTT
TRBJ2-6 | . | TRBV5-4 | few | CASSPRGGSRSGANVLTF | TGTGCCAGCAGCCCTCGTGGGGGCTCTCGCTCTGGGGCCAACGTCCTGACTTTC
TRBJ2-2 | . | TRBV30 | . | CAWSARLSGELFF | TGTGCCTGGAGTGCGCGGCTCTCCGGGGAGCTGTTTTTT
TRBJ2-6 | . | TRBV30 | . | CAWSPVGAPPGANVLTF | TGTGCCTGGAGTCCTGTGGGGGCGCCTCCTGGGGCCAACGTCCTGACTTTC
TRBJ2-3 | TRBD2 | TRBV7-2 | . | CASSQGLAGPQDTQYF | TGTGCCAGCAGCCAAGGACTAGCGGGGCCACAGGATACGCAGTATTTT
TRBJ2-2 | TRBD1 | TRBV4-1 | . | CASRLRQGASGGELFF | TGCGCCAGCAGACTGAGACAGGGGGCCTCTGGCGGGGAGCTGTTTTTT
TRBJ2-3 | . | TRBV13 | . | CASSQGLAYTDTQYF | TGTGCCAGCAGCCAGGGACTGGCCTACACAGATACGCAGTATTTT
TRBJ2-3 | TRBD1 | TRBV24-1 | . | CATSRRRTGSTGTNTDTQYF | TGTGCCACCAGCCGCAGGAGGACAGGGTCGACGGGAACTAACACAGATACGCAGTATTTT
TRBJ1-1 | TRBD1 | TRBV19 | . | CASSTNPTGVNTEAFF | TGTGCCAGTAGTACCAACCCGACAGGGGTGAACACTGAAGCTTTCTTT
TRBJ2-7 | . | TRBV6-2/TRBV6-3 | . | CASTPSGGQSSEQYF | TGTGCCAGCACCCCGAGCGGGGGACAGTCGAGCGAGCAGTACTTC
TRBJ1-6 | . | TRBV6-2/TRBV6-3 | once | CASSQGGDSPLHF | TGTGCCAGCAGCCAGGGAGGGGATTCACCCCTCCACTTT
TRBJ2-3 | . | TRBV3-1/TRBV3-2 | once | CASSLSGYPTDTQYF | TGTGCCAGCAGCCTCTCAGGCTATCCCACAGATACGCAGTATTTT
TRBJ1-3 | . | TRBV6-5 | . | CASSSPLPGNTIYF | TGTGCCAGCAGTTCCCCACTGCCTGGAAACACCATATATTTT
TRBJ2-1 | . | TRBV14 | . | CASSQRGSDNEQFF | TGTGCCAGCAGCCAGCGGGGAAGTGACAATGAGCAGTTCTTC
TRBJ2-2 | . | TRBV19 | once | CASRTANTGELFF | TGTGCCAGTAGGACAGCGAACACCGGGGAGCTGTTTTTT
TRBJ2-3 | . | TRBV13 | . | CASSLKGGGRGLGDTQYF | TGTGCCAGCAGCTTAAAAGGCGGGGGACGGGGGCTTGGAGATACGCAGTATTTT
TRBJ1-1 | TRBD1 | TRBV11-2 | . | CASSSSGTGSAFF | TGTGCCAGCAGCTCCTCCGGGACAGGGAGCGCTTTCTTT
TRBJ1-1 | TRBD1 | TRBV6-2/TRBV6-3 | . | CASSYVPGQGMNTEAFF | TGTGCCAGCAGTTACGTCCCGGGACAGGGGATGAACACTGAAGCTTTCTTT
TRBJ2-3 | . | TRBV19 | few | CASSGYHPGFSADTQYF | TGTGCCAGTAGTGGGTATCATCCGGGGTTCTCCGCAGATACGCAGTATTTT
TRBJ1-2 | . | TRBV27 | . | CASSLQGIGGYTF | TGTGCCAGCAGTTTACAGGGCATCGGGGGCTACACCTTC
TRBJ2-1 | . | TRBV5-5 | . | CASSPPGRGFNEQFF | TGTGCCAGCAGCCCACCCGGCCGGGGGTTCAATGAGCAGTTCTTC
TRBJ2-1 | . | TRBV5-1 | . | CASSAYLAREQFF | TGCGCCAGCAGCGCTTACCTAGCGAGGGAGCAGTTCTTC
TRBJ2-1 | TRBD2 | TRBV6-1 | . | CASSASGILSSYNEQFF | TGTGCCAGCAGTGCTAGCGGTATCCTTAGCTCCTACAATGAGCAGTTCTTC
TRBJ2-7 | . | TRBV20-1 | . | CSAAPIHEQYF | TGCAGTGCTGCACCTATCCACGAGCAGTACTTC
TRBJ1-1 | . | TRBV4-1 | . | CASSLVTVNTEAFF | TGCGCCAGCAGCCTTGTTACAGTGAACACTGAAGCTTTCTTT
TRBJ1-1 | . | TRBV24-1 | few | CATSDPHPGHDFLMNTEAFF | TGTGCCACCAGTGACCCCCATCCGGGACACGATTTTTTAATGAACACTGAAGCTTTCTTT
TRBJ1-4 | TRBD1 | TRBV29-1 | . | CSTTGTGNEKLFF | TGCAGCACCACCGGGACAGGGAATGAAAAACTGTTTTTT
TRBJ2-3 | . | TRBV10-2 | . | CASSAKGGGQTTQYF | TGCGCCAGCAGTGCTAAGGGGGGGGGCCAGACCACGCAGTATTTT
TRBJ1-5 | TRBD1 | TRBV24-1 | . | CATSGTGGNQPQHF | TGTGCCACCAGTGGGACAGGGGGCAATCAGCCCCAGCATTTT
TRBJ2-3 | . | TRBV7-2 | . | CASSPGTSTDTQYF | TGTGCCAGCAGCCCCGGGACTAGCACAGATACGCAGTATTTT
TRBJ2-7 | . | TRBV7-2 | . | CASSKGGGLAEYF | TGTGCCAGCAGCAAAGGCGGCGGACTTGCAGAGTACTTC